The 2 T cell receptor beta chains given below trace back to one sample, sequenced in a study of blood T cell repertoires in COVID-19. Profiling relied on immunoSEQ multiplex PCR, and the TCRdb table lists in-frame clones only, not all of them. The sample yields about 200,000 clones, over 75% seen once. Sequencing was carried out using PBMCs or T cells enriched from blood (not recorded which). The receptors shown here come from a woman between 40 and 55 years old with acute COVID-19.

The chain recombines TRBV18 with TRBJ1-5, with D uncertain. The germline CDR1 and CDR2 sequences are KGHSH and LQKENI. Trimming stripped 4 bases from V and 5 bases from J, with 12 bases between. The CDR3 spans 14 residues. The CDR3 region has the DNA TGTGCCAGCTCACGAACGGGGTTCTATCAGCCCCAGCATTTT. The encoded protein is CASSRTGFYQPQHF. The whole variable domain, filled in from reference TRBV18 and TRBJ1-5, reads NAGVMQNPRHLVRRRGQEARLRCSPMKGHSHVYWYRQLPEEGLKFMVYLQKENIIDESGMPKERFSAEFPKEGPSILRIQQVVRGDSAAYFCASSRTGFYQPQHFGDGTRLSIL.

The chain employs TRBV5-6 and TRBJ2-1, with D perhaps TRBD1 (6 bases). CDR3 length equals 13 residues. Germline V CDR1 and CDR2: SGHDT, YYEEEE. The V and J ends lost 4 bases and 9 bases respectively, with 14 bases between them. The CDR3 protein is CASSVGNRAEQFF. CDR3 in DNA: TGTGCCAGCAGCGTAGGAAACAGGGCTGAGCAGTTCTTC.